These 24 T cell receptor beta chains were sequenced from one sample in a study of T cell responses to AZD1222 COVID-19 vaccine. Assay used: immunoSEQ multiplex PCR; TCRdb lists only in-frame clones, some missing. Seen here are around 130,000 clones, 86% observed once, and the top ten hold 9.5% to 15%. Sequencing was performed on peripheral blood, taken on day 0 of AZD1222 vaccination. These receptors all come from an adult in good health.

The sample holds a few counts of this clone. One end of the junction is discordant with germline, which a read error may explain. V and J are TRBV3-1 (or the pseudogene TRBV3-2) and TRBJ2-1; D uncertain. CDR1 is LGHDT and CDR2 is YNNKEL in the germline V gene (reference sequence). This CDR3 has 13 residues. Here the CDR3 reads CASSKGTVVALIF. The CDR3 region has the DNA TGTGCCAGCAGCAAAGGAACGGTAGTTGCCCTGATCTTC.

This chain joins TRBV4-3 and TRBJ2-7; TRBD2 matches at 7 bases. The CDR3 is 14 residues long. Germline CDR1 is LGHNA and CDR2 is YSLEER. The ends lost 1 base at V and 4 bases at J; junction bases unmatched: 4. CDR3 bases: TGCGCCAGCAGCCAAGGGCTGGGAGGGTACGAGCAGTACTTC. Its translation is CASSQGLGGYEQYF.

For the CDR3, the DNA is TGCGCCAGCAGCTTAACAGGGGGCCTCGATGGCTACACCTTC. Amino acids: CASSLTGGLDGYTF. V gene TRBV5-1 combines with J gene TRBJ1-2; 9 bases map to TRBD1. The CDR3 is 14 residues long. V shed 2 bases and J 6 bases; nucleotides not matched to a gene: 5. The germline V gene encodes CDR1 SGHRS and CDR2 YFSETQ.

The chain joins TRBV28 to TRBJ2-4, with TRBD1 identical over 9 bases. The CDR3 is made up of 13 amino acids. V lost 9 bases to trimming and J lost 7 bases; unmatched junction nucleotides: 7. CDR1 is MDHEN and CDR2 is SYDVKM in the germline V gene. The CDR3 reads CASGTGTRNIQYF. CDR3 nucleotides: TGTGCCAGTGGGACAGGGACTCGGAACATTCAGTACTTC.

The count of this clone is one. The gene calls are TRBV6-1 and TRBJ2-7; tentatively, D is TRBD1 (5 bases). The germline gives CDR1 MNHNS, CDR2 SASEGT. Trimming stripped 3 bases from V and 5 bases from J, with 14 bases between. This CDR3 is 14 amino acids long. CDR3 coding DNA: TGTGCCAGCAGTGACCGGCAGGGTCTACACGAGCAGTACTTC. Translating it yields CASSDRQGLHEQYF.

The CDR3 DNA sequence: TGTGCCAGCAGCAAGCAGGACAGGGGTAATGGCTACACCTTC. Amino acids: CASSKQDRGNGYTF. The chain has TRBV5-4 and TRBJ1-2, with 9 bases lining up with TRBD1. CDR3 length equals 14 residues. The J segment lost 6 bases and the V segment lost 4 bases, leaving 7 bases of the junction unmatched. The germline CDR1 and CDR2 sequences are SGHNT and YYREEE (reference sequence). Based on the CDR3 plus reference TRBV5-4 and TRBJ1-2, the full variable domain is ETGVTQSPTHLIKTRGQQVTLRCSSQSGHNTVSWYQQALGQGPQFIFQYYREEENGRGNFPPRFSGLQFPNYSSELNVNALELDDSALYLCASSKQDRGNGYTFGSGTRLTVV.

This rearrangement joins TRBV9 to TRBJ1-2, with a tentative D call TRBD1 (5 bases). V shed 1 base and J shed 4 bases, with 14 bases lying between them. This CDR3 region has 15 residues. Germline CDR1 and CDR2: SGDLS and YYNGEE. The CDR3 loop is CASSVQGRSSYGYTF. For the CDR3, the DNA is TGTGCCAGCAGCGTACAGGGCCGGAGTAGCTATGGCTACACCTTC.

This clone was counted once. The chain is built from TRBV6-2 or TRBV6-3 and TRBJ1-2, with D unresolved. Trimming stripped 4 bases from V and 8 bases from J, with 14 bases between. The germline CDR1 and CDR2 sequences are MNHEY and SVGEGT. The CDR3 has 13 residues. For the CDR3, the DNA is TGTGCCAGCAGTTCCTCTGCGGTGATGGGCTACACCTTC. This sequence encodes CASSSSAVMGYTF.

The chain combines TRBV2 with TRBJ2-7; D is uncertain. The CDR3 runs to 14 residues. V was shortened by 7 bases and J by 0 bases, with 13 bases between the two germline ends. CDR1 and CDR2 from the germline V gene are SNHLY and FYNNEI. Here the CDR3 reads CASTGQKNSYEQYF. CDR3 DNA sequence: TGTGCCAGCACTGGTCAGAAAAACTCCTACGAGCAGTACTTC.

CDR3 in DNA: TGTGCCAGCTCGCCCCGGGAGTTTAGCGGGGAGCTGTTTTTT. Translating it yields CASSPREFSGELFF. The rearrangement uses TRBV18 and TRBJ2-2; tentative D call: TRBD2 (6 bases). This CDR3 contains 14 residues. CDR1 is KGHSH and CDR2 is LQKENI in the germline V gene. Trimming stripped 6 bases from V and 7 bases from J, with 15 bases between.

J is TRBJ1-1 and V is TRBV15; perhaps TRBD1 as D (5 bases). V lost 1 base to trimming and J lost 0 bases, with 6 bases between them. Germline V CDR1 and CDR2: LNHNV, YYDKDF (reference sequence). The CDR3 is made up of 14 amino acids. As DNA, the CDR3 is TGTGCCACCAGCAGAGGGGGGTTGAACACTGAAGCTTTCTTT. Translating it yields CATSRGGLNTEAFF.

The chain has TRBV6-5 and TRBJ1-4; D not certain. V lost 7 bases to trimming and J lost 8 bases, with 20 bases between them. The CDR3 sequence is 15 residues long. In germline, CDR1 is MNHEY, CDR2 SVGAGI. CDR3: CASKSRSSSGEKLFF. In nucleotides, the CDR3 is TGTGCCAGCAAAAGTAGGTCTTCCAGTGGGGAAAAACTGTTTTTT.

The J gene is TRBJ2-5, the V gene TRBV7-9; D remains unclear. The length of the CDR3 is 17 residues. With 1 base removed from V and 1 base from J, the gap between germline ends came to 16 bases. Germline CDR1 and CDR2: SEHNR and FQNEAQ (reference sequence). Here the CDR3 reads CASSLGPFGRTQETQYF. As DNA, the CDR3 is TGTGCCAGCAGCTTAGGTCCTTTCGGCAGGACCCAAGAGACCCAGTACTTC.

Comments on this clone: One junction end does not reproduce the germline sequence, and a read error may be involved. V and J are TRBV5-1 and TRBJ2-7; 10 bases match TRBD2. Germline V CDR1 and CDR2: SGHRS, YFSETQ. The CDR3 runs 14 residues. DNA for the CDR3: TGCGCCAGCAGATTGGGACTAGCGTCGTACGAGCAGTACTTC. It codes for CASRLGLASYEQYF.

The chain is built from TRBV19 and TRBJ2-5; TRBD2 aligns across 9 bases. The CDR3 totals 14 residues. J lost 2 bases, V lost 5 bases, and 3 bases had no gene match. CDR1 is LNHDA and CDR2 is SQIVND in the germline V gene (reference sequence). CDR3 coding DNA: TGTGCCAGTAGTCCTAGCGGGGTTCAAGAGACCCAGTACTTC. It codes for CASSPSGVQETQYF. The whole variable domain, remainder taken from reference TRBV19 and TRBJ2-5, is DGGITQSPKYLFRKEGQNVTLSCEQNLNHDAMYWYRQDPGQGLRLIYYSQIVNDFQKGDIAEGYSVSREKKESFPLTVTSAQKNPTAFYLCASSPSGVQETQYFGPGTRLLVL.

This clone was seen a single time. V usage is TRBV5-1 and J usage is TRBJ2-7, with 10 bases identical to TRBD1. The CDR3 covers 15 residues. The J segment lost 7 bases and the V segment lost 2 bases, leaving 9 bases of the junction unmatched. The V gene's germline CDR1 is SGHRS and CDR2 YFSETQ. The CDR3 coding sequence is TGCGCCAGCAGCTTCCCGGGACAGGGGAGAGTAGAGCAGTACTTC. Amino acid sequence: CASSFPGQGRVEQYF.

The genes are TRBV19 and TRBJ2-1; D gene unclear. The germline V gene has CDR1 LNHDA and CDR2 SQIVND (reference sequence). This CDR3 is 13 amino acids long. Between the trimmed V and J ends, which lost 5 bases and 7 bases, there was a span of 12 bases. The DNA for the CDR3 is TGTGCCAGTAGTGTTAGGTTTTCTAATGAGCAGTTCTTC. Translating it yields CASSVRFSNEQFF.

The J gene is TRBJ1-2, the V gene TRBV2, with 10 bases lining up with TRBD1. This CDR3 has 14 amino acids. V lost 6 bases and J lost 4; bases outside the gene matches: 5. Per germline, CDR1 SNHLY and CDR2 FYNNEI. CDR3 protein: CASRRQGAGYGYTF. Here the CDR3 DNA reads TGTGCCAGCAGGAGACAGGGGGCGGGCTATGGCTACACCTTC.

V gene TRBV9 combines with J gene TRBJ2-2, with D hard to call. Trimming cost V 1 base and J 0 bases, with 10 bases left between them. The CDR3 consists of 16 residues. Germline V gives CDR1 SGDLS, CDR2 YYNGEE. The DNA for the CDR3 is TGTGCCAGCAGCGTATATGCAGACGCGAACACCGGGGAGCTGTTTTTT. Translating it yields CASSVYADANTGELFF.

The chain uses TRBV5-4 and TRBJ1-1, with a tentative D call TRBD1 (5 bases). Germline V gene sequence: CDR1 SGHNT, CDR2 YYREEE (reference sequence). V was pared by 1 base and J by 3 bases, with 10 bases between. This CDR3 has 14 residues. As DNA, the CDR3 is TGTGCCAGCAGCTTGTTTGGGGGAGACACTGAAGCTTTCTTT. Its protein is CASSLFGGDTEAFF.

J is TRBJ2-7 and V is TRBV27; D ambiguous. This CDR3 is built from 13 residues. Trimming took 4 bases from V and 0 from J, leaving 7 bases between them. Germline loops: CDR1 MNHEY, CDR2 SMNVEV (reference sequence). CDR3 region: CASSYQSSYEQYF. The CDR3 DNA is TGTGCCAGCAGTTACCAGAGCTCCTACGAGCAGTACTTC.

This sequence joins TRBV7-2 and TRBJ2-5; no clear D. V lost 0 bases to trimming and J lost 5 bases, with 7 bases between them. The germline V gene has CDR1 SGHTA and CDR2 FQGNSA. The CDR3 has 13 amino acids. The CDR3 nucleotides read TGTGCCAGCAGCTTAGCGGTGGGGGAGACCCAGTACTTC. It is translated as CASSLAVGETQYF.

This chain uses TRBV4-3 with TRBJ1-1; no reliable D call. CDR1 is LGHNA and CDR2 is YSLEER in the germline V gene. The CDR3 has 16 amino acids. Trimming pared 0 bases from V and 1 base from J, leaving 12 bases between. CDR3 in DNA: TGCGCCAGCAGCCAAGATTTTAGGCAGTCGAACACTGAAGCTTTCTTT. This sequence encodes CASSQDFRQSNTEAFF.

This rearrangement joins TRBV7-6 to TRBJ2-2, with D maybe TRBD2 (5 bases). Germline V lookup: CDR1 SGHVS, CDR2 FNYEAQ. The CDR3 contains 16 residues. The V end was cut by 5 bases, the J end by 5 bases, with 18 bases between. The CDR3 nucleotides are TGTGCCAGCAGCCCCGCCTACCGCGGGCGGACCGGGGAGCTGTTTTTT. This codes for CASSPAYRGRTGELFF.